The entry that follows covers one T cell receptor (beta chain) sequence. The data derive from a study of blood T cell repertoires in COVID-19. Looking at the study overall: Sites across the United States, Italy and Spain contributed samples from acute and convalescent COVID-19. T cells, B-cell-depleted T cells, or PBMCs supplied cDNA or gDNA.

After removal of 1 base from V and 4 bases from J, the junction contained 9 bases not matched to a gene. The CDR3 is made up of 17 amino acids. CDR1 is SGHRS, CDR2 YFSETQ, per germline. Study processing details: Using reference gene primer amplification, nucleated cell counts were estimated. TCRdb keeps only in-frame clones here, not all; method: immunoSEQ multiplex PCR. V and J calls and clone size follow that table, whereas D and trimming were derived from the DNA. Among 120,000 to 150,000 clones, 85% to 90% were seen once, and the ten largest hold about 5.7%. This clonotype was sampled from a man older than 75 with acute or convalescent COVID-19. This chain uses TRBV5-1 with TRBJ1-2; TRBD1 matches 11 bases. The material sequenced was peripheral blood. The CDR3 DNA follows: TGCGCCAGCAGCTTGCTACCCGGACAGGGGGCGGCCTATGGCTACACCTTC. Translation gives CASSLLPGQGAAYGYTF.